This T cell receptor (beta chain) was profiled in a study of T cells in Graves' hyperthyroidism and ophthalmopathy. The TCR beta CDR3 regions underwent amplification using RNA transcripts as the source. First-round RT-PCR of the TCR CDR3 relied on the HTBI primer set. TCRdb itself ran the multiplex PCR reads through MiXCR, one entry per CDR3 protein. In the table there are over 500,000 distinct CDR3 sequences, about 16% of which are singletons. There are a few counts of this clonotype. The germline gene is not matched at one end of the junction; a read error may be the cause. Ophthalmopathy patients had Clinical Activity Score at least 3, NOSPECS grade at least 4, duration under 3 months. The diagnostic basis comprised clinical symptoms, serum thyroxine and TRAb, thyroid ultrasound and orbital computed tomography. Germline V gene data show CDR1 as SSHAT and CDR2 as FNYEAQ (reference sequence). CDR3 size: 17 residues.

Sequenced input: blood. The rearrangement links TRBV7-7 to TRBJ2-3, with D tentatively TRBD1 or TRBD2 (5 bases each). This receptor was taken from a woman aged 25 to 39 with Graves' ophthalmopathy. CDR3 sequence (DNA): TGTGCTAGCAGCTTAGGAATCCAGGGACGGAGCACAGATACGCAGTATTTT. It is translated as CASSLGIQGRSTDTQYF.